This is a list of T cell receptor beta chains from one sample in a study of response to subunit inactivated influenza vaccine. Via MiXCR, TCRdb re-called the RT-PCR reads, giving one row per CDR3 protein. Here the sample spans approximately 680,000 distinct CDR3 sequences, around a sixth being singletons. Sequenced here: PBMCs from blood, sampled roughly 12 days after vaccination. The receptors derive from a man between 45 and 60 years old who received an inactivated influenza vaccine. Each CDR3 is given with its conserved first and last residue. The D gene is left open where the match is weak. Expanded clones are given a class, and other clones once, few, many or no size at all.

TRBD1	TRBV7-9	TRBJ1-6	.	TGTGCCAGCAGCCCACAGGCCAGGGGGAATTCACCCCTCCACTTT	CASSPQARGNSPLHF
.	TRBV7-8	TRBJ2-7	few	TGTGCCAGCAGCTTATACAGGGCGTACGAGCAGTACTTC	CASSLYRAYEQYF
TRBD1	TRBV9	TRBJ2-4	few	TGTGCCAGCAGCGAGGGACAGGGGATGAACAAAAACATTCAGTACTTC	CASSEGQGMNKNIQYF
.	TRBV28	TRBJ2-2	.	TGTGCCAGCAGCCCCTTTGGTAGTAAGCTGTTTTTT	CASSPFGSKLFF
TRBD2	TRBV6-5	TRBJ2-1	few	TGTGCCAGCAGTTGGACTAGCGGGAGCAAAGGTGAGCAGTTCTTC	CASSWTSGSKGEQFF
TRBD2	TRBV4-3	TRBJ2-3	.	TGCGCCAGCAGCCAAGGGGGTCTAGCGGGAGTTTGGGATACGCAGTATTTT	CASSQGGLAGVWDTQYF
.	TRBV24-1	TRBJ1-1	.	TGTGCCACAGACCTTGGGGGATTTAACACTGAAGCTTTCTTT	CATDLGGFNTEAFF
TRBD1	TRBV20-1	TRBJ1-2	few	TGCAGTGCTAGAGAAGGGGGCAACTATGGCTACACCTTC	CSAREGGNYGYTF
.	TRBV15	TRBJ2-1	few	TGTGCCACCAGCAGAGCGTGGGGATTAGCGGAGAGCTCCTACAATGAGCAGTTCTTC	CATSRAWGLAESSYNEQFF
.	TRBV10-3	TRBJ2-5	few	TGTGCCATCGGAGAGACTCCGCGGGAGACCCAGTACTTC	CAIGETPRETQYF
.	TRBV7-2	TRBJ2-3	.	TGTGCCAGCAATGGAGGGATCACAGATACGCAGTATTTT	CASNGGITDTQYF
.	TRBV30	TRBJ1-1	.	TGTGCCTGGAGTGTCGGGGATCCCACTGAAGCTTTCTTT	CAWSVGDPTEAFF
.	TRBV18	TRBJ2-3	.	TGTGCCAGCTCACCAAGGACTGCGAGGTGGGATACGCAGTATTTT	CASSPRTARWDTQYF
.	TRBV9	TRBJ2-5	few	TGTGCCAGCAGCGTAGCTCTGGGTGCCCAAGAGACCCAGTACTTC	CASSVALGAQETQYF
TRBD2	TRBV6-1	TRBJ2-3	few	TGTGCCAGCAGCCCAAGACTAGCTTTTAGCACAGATACGCAGTATTTT	CASSPRLAFSTDTQYF
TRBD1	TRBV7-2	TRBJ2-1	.	TGTGCCAGCAGCTTAGGAACCGGGACAGGGAACTACAATGAGCAGTTCTTC	CASSLGTGTGNYNEQFF
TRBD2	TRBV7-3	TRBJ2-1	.	TGTGCCAGCAGCGTGGATCCTAGCGGCAATGAGCAGTTCTTC	CASSVDPSGNEQFF
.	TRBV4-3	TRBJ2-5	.	TGCGCCAGCAGCCAAGAGGACCCAGGCGGGACCCAGTACTTC	CASSQEDPGGTQYF
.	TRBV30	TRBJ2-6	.	TGTGCCTGGAGTTTCGGGAGTGGGGCCAACGTCCTGACTTTC	CAWSFGSGANVLTF
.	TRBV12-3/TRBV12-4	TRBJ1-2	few	TGTGCCAGCAGTTATGGCGGGGGGGTATGGGATGGCTACACCTTC	CASSYGGGVWDGYTF
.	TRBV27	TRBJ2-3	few	TGTGCCAGCAACCTTAGGGGCGGAGTAAAGGTATCAGATACGCAGTATTTT	CASNLRGGVKVSDTQYF
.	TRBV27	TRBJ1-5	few	TGTGCCAGCAGTTTACTTGGAGGGGCAGGGGTAAGCAATCAGCCCCAGCATTTT	CASSLLGGAGVSNQPQHF
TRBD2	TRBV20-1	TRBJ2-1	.	TGCAGTGCTGGGACTAGCATTGAGCAGTTCTTC	CSAGTSIEQFF
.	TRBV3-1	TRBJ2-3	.	TGTGCCAGCAGCCAAGAGGTTGGGACCCGACGAGGGGAGCAGTATTTT	CASSQEVGTRRGEQYF
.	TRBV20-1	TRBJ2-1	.	TGCAGTGCTAAGCGAAAATCAGCCTACAATGAGCAGTTCTTC	CSAKRKSAYNEQFF
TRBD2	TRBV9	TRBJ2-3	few	TGTGCCAGCAGCGTGACTAGCGGGAGGGCCCCAGATACGCAGTATTTT	CASSVTSGRAPDTQYF
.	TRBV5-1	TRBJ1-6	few	TGCGCCAGCAGCGACAACACGAATTCACCCCTCCACTTT	CASSDNTNSPLHF
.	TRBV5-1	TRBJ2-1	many	TGCGCCAGCAGCTTACACGGGGGGCGAAATGAGCAGTTCTTC	CASSLHGGRNEQFF
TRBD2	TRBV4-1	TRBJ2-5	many	TGCGCCAGCAGCCTCGTGGGACTAGCGGGATCGGAGACCCAGTACTTC	CASSLVGLAGSETQYF
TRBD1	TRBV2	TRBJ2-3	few	TGTGCCAGCAGTACAGGGGGCCGGGTCACAGATACGCAGTATTTT	CASSTGGRVTDTQYF
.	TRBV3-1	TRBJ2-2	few	TGTGCCAGCAGACTGGGACTGTGGAAGGCCGGGGAGCTGTTTTTT	CASRLGLWKAGELFF
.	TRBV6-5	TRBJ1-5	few	TGTGCCAGCAGTTCCACCAGGGGTAACCAGCCCCAGCATTTT	CASSSTRGNQPQHF
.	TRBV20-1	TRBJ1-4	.	TGCAGTGCTAGAGATCGAGATGGCGTGGATGAAAAACTGTTTTTT	CSARDRDGVDEKLFF